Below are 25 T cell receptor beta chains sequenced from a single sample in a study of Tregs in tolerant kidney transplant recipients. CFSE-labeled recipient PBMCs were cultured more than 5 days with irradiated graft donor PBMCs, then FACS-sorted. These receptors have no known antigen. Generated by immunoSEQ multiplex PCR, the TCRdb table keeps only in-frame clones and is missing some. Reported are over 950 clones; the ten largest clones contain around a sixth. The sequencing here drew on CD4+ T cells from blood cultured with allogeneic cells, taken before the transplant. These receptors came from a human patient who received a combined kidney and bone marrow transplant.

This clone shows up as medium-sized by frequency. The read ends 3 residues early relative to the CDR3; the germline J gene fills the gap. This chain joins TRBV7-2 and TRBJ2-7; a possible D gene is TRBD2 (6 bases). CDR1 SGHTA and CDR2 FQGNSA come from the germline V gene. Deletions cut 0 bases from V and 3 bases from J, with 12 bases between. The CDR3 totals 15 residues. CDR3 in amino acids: CASSLARAGNYEQYF. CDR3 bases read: TGTGCCAGCAGCTTAGCCCGGGCGGGGAACTACGAG.

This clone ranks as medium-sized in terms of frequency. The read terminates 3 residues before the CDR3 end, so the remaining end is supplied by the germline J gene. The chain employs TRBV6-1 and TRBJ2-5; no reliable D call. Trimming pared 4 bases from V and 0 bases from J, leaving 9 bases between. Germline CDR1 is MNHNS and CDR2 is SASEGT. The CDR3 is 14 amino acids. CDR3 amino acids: CASSADLYQETQYF. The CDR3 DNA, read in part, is TGTGCCAGCAGTGCCGACTTGTACCAAGAGACC.

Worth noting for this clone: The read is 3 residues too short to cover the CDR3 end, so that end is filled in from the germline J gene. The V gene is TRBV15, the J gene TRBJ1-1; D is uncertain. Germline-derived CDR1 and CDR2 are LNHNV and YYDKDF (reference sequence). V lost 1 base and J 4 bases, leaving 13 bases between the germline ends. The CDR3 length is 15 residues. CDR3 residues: CATSRGRIYGTEAFF. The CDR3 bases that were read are TGTGCCACCAGCAGAGGCAGGATCTATGGCACTGAA.

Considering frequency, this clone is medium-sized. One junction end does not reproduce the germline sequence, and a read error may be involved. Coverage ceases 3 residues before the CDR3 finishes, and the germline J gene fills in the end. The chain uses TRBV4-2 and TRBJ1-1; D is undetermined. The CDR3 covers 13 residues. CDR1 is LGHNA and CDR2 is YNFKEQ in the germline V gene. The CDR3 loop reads CASSQARNTEAFF. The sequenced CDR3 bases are TGCGCCAGCAGCCAAGCGCGGAACACTGAA.

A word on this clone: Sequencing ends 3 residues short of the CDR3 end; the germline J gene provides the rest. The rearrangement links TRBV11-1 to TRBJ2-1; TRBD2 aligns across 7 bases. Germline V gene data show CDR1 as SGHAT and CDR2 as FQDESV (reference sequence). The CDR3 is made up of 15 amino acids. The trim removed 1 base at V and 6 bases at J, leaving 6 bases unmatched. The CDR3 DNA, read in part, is TGTGCCAGCAGCTTAGATGCGGGGGATCTCAATGAG. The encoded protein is CASSLDAGDLNE. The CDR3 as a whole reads CASSLDAGDLNEQFF.

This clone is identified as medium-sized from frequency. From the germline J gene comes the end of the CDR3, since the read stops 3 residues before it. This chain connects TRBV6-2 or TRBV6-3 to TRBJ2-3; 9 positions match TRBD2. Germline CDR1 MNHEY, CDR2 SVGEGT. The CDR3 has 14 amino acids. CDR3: CATCRGLTSGTQYF. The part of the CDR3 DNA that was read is TGTGCCACCTGCCGGGGGCTCACTAGCGGGACG.

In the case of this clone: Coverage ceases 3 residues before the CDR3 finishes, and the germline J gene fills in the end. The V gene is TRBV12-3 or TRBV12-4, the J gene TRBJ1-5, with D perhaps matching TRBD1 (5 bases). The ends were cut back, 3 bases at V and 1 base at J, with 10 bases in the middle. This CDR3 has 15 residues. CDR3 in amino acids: CASSFGGGSNQPQHF. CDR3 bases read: TGTGCCAGCAGTTTCGGGGGAGGAAGCAATCAGCCC.

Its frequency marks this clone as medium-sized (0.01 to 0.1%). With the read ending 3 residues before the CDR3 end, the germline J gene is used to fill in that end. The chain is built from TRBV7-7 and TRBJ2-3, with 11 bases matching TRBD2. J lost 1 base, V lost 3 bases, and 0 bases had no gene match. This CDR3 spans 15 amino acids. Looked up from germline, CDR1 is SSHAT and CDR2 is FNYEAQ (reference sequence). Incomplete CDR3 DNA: TGTGCCAGCAGCTTGGGACTAGCGGGCACAGATACG. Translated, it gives CASSLGLAGTDT. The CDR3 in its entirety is CASSLGLAGTDTQYF. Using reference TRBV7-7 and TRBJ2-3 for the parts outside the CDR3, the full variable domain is GAGVSQSPRYKVTKRGQDVTLRCDPISSHATLYWYQQALGQGPEFLTYFNYEAQPDKSGLPSDRFSAERPEGSISTLTIQRTEQRDSAMYRCASSLGLAGTDTQYFGPGTRLTVL.

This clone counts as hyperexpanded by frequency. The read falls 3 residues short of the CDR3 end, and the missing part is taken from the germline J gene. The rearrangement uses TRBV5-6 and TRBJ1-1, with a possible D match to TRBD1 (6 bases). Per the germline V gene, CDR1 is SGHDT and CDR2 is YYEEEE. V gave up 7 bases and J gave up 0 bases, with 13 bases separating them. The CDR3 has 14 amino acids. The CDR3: CASGLGHMNTEAFF. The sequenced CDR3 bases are TGTGCCAGCGGCCTGGGACACATGAACACTGAA.

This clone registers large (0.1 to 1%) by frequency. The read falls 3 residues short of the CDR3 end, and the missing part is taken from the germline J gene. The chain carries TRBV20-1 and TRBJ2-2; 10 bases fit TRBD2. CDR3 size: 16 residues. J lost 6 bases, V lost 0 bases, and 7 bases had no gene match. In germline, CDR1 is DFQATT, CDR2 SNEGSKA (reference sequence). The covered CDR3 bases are TGCAGTGCTAGAGATGGCCTAGCGGGAGTGGCCGGGGAG. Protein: CSARDGLAGVAGE. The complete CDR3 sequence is CSARDGLAGVAGELFF.

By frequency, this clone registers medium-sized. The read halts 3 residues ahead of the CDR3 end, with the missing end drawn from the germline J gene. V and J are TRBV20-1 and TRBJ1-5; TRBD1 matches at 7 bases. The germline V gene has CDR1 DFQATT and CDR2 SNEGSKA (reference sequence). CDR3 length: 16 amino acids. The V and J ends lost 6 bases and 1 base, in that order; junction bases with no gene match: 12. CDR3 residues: CSAKQEGAVSNQPQHF. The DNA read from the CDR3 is TGCAGTGCAAAACAAGAGGGGGCTGTGAGCAATCAGCCC.

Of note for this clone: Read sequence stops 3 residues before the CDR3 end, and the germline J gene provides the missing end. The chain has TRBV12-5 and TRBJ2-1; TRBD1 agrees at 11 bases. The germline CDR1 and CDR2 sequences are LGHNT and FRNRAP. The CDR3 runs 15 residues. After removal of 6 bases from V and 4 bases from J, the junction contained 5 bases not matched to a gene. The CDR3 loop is CASGRDRGVYNEQFF. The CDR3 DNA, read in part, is TGTGCTAGTGGCAGGGACAGGGGGGTATACAATGAG.

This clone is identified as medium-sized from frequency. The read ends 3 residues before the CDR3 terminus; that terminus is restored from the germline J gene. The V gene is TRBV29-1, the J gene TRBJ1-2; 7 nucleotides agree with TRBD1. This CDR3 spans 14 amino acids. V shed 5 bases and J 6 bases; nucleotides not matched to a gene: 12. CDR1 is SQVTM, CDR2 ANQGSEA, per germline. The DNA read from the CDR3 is TGCAGCGTTCCGACAGGGAGAGTCAGTCATGGC. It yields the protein CSVPTGRVSHG. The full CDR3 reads CSVPTGRVSHGYTF.

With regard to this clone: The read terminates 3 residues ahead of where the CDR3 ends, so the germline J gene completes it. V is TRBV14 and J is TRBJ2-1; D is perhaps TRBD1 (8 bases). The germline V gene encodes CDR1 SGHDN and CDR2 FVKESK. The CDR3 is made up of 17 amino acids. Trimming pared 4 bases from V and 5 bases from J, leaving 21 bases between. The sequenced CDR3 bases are TGTGCCAGCAGCCGACAGGGGCTGGGACTACCGAACAATGAG. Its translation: CASSRQGLGLPNNE. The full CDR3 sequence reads CASSRQGLGLPNNEQFF.

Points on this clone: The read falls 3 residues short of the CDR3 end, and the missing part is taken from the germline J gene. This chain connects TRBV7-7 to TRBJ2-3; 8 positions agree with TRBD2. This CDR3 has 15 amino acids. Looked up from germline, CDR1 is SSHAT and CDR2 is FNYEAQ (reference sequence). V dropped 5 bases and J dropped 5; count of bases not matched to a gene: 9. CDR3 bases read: TGTGCCAGCAGCCGGGGTAGCGGGACACAAGATACG. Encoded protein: CASSRGSGTQDT. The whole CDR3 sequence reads CASSRGSGTQDTQYF. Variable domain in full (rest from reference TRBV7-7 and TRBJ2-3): GAGVSQSPRYKVTKRGQDVTLRCDPISSHATLYWYQQALGQGPEFLTYFNYEAQPDKSGLPSDRFSAERPEGSISTLTIQRTEQRDSAMYRCASSRGSGTQDTQYFGPGTRLTVL.

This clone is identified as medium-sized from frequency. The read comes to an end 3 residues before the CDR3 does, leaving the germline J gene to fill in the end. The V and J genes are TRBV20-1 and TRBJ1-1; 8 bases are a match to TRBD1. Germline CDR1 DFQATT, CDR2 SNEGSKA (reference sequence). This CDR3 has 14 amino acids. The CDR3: CSARDTRRGRRAFF. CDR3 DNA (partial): TGCAGTGCTAGAGATACTCGCAGGGGGCGGAGA.

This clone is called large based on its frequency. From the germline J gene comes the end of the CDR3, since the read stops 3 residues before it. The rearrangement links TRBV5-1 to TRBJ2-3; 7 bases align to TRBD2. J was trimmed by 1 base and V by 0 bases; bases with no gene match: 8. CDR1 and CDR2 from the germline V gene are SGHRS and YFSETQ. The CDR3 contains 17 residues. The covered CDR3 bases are TGCGCCAGCAGCTTGGGTTCCAGCGGGGCCCGCACAGATACG. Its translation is CASSLGSSGARTDT. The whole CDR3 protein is CASSLGSSGARTDTQYF.

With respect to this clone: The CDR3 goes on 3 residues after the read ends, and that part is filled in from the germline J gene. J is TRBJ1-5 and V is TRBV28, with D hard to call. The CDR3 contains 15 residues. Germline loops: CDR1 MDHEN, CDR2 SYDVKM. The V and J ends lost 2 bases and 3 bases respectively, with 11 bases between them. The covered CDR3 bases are TGTGCCAGCAGTTTAGGGCAGTTATACAATCAGCCC. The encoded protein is CASSLGQLYNQP. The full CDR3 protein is CASSLGQLYNQPQHF.

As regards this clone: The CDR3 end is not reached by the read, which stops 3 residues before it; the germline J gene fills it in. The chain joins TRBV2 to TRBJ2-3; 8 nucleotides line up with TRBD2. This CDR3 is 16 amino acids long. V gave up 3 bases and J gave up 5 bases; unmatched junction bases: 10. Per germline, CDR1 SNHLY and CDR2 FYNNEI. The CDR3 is CASSDPRGGLGDTQYF. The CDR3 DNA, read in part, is TGTGCCAGCAGTGACCCCCGGGGGGGCCTGGGAGATACG.

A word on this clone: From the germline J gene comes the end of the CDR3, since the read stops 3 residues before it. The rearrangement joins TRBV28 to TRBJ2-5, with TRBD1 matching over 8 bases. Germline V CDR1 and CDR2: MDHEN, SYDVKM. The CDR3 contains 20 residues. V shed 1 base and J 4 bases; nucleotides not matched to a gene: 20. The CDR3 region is CASSLYGRWAADRGVETQYF. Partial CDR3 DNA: TGTGCCAGCAGTTTATATGGCCGCTGGGCCGCCGACAGGGGAGTAGAGACC.

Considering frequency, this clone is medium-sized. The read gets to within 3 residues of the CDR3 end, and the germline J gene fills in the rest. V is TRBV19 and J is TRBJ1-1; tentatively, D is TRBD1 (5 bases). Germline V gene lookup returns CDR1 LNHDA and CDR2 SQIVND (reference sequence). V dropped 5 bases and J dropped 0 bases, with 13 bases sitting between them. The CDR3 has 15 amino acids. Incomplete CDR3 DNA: TGTGCCAGTAGTCCCGGGGGGGGGATGAACACTGAA. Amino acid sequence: CASSPGGGMNTE. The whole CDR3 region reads CASSPGGGMNTEAFF.

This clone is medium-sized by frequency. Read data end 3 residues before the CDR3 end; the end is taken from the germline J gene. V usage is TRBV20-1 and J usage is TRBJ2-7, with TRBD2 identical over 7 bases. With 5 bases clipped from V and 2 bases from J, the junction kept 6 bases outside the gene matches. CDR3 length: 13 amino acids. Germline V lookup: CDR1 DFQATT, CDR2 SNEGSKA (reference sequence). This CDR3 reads CSAYSGSAYEQYF. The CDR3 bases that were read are TGCAGTGCTTATAGCGGGTCCGCCTACGAG.

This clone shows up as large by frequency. Here the CDR3 reads CSVRTGLQQETQYF. The part of the CDR3 DNA that was read is TGCAGTGTCAGGACAGGCCTCCAGCAAGAGACC. The rearrangement uses TRBV20-1 and TRBJ2-5; the match to TRBD1 covers 7 bases. The CDR3 end falls 3 residues outside the read, so it is completed with the germline J gene. The CDR3 is 14 residues long. With V trimmed by 7 bases and J by 2 bases, 10 bases remained unmatched. Germline values: CDR1 DFQATT, CDR2 SNEGSKA (reference sequence).

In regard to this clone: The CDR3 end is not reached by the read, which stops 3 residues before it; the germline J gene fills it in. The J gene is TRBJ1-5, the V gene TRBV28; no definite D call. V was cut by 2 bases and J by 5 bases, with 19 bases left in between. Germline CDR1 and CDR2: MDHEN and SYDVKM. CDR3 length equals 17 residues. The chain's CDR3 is CASSLRGSISGDQPQHF. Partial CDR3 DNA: TGTGCCAGCAGTTTACGGGGAAGTATATCGGGAGATCAGCCC.

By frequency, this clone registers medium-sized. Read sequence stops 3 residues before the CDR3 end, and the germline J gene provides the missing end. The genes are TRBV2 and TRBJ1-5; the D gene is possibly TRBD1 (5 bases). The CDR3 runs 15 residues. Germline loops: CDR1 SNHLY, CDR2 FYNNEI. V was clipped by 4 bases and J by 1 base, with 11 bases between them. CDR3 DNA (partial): TGTGCCAGCAGTGTTTGGGGCGACAGCAATCAGCCC. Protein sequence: CASSVWGDSNQP. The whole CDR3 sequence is CASSVWGDSNQPQHF.